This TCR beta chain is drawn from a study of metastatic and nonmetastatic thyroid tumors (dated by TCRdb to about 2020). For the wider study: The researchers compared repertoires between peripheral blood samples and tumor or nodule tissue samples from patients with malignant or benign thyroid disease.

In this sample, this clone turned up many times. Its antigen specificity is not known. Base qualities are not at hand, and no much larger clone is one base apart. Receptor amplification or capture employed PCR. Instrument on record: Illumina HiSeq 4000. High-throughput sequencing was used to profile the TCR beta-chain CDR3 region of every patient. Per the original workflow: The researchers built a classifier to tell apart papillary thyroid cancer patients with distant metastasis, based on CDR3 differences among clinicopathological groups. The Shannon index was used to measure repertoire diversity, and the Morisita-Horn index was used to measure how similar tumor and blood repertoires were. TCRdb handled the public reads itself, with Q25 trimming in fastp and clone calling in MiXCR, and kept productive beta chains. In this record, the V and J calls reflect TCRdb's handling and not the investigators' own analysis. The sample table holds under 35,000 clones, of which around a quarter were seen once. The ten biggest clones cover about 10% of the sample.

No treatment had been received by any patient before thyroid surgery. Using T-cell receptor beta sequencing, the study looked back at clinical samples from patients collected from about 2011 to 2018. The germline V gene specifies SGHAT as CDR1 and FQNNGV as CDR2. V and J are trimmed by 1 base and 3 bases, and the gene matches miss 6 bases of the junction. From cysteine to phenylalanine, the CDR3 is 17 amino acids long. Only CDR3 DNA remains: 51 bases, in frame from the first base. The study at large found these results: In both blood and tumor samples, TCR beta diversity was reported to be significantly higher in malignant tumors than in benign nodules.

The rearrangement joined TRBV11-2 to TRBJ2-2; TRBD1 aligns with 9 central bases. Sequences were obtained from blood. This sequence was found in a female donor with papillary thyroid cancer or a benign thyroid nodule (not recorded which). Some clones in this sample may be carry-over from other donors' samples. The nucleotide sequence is TGTGCCAGCAGCTTAGTCTGGACAGGGGATGACACCGGGGAGCTGTTTTTT. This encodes CASSLVWTGDDTGELFF. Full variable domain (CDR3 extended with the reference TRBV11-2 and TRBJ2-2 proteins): EAGVAQSPRYKIIEKRQSVAFWCNPISGHATLYWYQQILGQGPKLLIQFQNNGVVDDSQLPKDRFSAERLKGVDSTLKIQPAKLEDSAVYLCASSLVWTGDDTGELFFGEGSRLTVL.